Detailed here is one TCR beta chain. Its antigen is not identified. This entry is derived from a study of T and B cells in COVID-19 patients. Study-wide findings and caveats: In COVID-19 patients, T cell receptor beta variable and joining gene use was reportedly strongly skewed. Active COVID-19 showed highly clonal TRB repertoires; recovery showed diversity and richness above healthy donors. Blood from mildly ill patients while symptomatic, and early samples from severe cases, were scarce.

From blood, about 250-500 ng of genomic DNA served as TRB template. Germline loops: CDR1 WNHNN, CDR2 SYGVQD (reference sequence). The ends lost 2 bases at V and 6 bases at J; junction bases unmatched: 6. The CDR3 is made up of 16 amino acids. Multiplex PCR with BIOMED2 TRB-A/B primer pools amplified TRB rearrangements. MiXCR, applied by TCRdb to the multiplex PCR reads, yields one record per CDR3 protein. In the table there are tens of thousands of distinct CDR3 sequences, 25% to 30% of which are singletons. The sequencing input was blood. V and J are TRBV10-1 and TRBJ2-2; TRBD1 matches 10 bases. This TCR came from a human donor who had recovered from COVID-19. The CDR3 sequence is CASSEGDRGRAGELFF. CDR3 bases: TGCGCCAGCAGTGAGGGGGACAGGGGTCGAGCCGGGGAGCTGTTTTTT.